The clone carrying this T cell receptor (beta chain) is a singleton in its sample. These data come from a study of immune evolution from preneoplasia to lung adenocarcinoma. CDR3 length: 16 amino acids. CDR1 and CDR2 from the germline V gene are MGHRA and YSYEKL. V was trimmed by 3 bases and J by 4 bases, leaving 15 bases between them. Only in-frame clones appear in the TCRdb table, and some are missing; sequencing was by immunoSEQ multiplex PCR. The repertoire holds tens of thousands of clones, with approximately 80% as singletons. Source material: FFPE invasive lung adenocarcinoma tissue. V and J are TRBV4-1 and TRBJ1-4; D possibly corresponds to TRBD1 (6 bases). This TCR came from a person between 55 and 70 years old with lung adenocarcinoma. The DNA for the CDR3 is TGCGCCAGCAGCCACCTCGGACAGAGTGGTAATGAAAAACTGTTTTTT. It codes for CASSHLGQSGNEKLFF.